This T cell receptor beta chain is from a study of shared clonotypes between healthy human individuals. The data were produced by immunoSEQ multiplex PCR, yet TCRdb's version contains in-frame clones alone and is incomplete. Found here are around 2.5 million clones, more than 85% of them singletons; the top ten hold 0.35% to 0.45%. The ends were cut back, 2 bases at V and 5 bases at J, with 12 bases in the middle. Germline values: CDR1 SEHNR, CDR2 FQNEAQ (reference sequence). CDR3 length: 14 amino acids. The sequence derives from a man between 18 and 29 years old in good health. Some clones in this sample may be carry-over from other donors' samples. The sample comprised naive CD4+ T cells from PBMCs. Subset denoted: CD45RA+ positively selected. The chain has TRBV7-9 and TRBJ1-1; the D gene is possibly TRBD1 (5 bases). CDR3 sequence reads: CASSLSAGSTEAFF. Written as DNA, the CDR3 is TGTGCCAGCAGCTTAAGCGCAGGGTCGACTGAAGCTTTCTTT.